Reported below is one TCR beta chain. Its antigen is not known. CDR1 is MDHEN and CDR2 is SYDVKM in the germline V gene. The CDR3 totals 13 residues. The germline V and J ends were trimmed by 6 bases and 7 bases, with 15 bases remaining between them. This sample was included in a study of yellow fever vaccine responses in identical twins. General observations from the study: Twins reportedly mounted vaccine T cell responses that seemed partly convergent, partly personalized.

One entry per CDR3 protein, called by TCRdb with MiXCR from the RT-PCR reads. The sample lists 500 or so distinct CDR3 sequences; 70% to 80% were seen once. Sample: T cells from blood (PBMCs), unsorted or a sorted subset (not recorded which), taken before or after yellow fever vaccination (not recorded which). The chain has TRBV28 and TRBJ1-2; a possible D gene is TRBD1 (5 bases). This sequence was found in a female donor who received the yellow fever vaccine. CDR3 loop: CASSSDTVGGYTF. The CDR3 coding sequence is TGTGCCAGCAGCTCGGACACAGTTGGTGGCTACACCTTC.